This passage covers 20 T cell receptor beta chains from one sample sequenced in a study of patients and donors after allogeneic stem cell transplantation. TCRdb ran MiXCR on the RT-PCR reads and lists one entry per CDR3 protein. The sample carries about 960,000 distinct CDR3 sequences, 18% recorded once. The sequenced material came from blood, either unsorted or a sorted T cell fraction (not recorded which). All receptors derive from a human donor who was either an allogeneic HSCT recipient or a stem cell or donor lymphocyte infusion donor (not recorded which). It is not recorded whose cells these are; they may come from a transplant donor.

Many counts were recorded for this clonotype. The genes are TRBV12-3 or TRBV12-4 and TRBJ2-2; TRBD1 aligns across 9 bases. The CDR3 extends over 16 amino acids. Trimming removed 2 bases from V and 5 bases from J; junction bases left unmatched: 6. Here the CDR3 DNA reads TGTGCCAGCAGTTTAACAGGGGGCGCCTCGACCGGGGAGCTGTTTTTT. Translating it yields CASSLTGGASTGELFF.

The chain has TRBV3-1 and TRBJ2-3, with D uncertain. This CDR3 region has 15 residues. Trimming cost V 2 bases and J 0 bases, with 9 bases left between them. Germline V CDR1 and CDR2: LGHDT, YNNKEL (reference sequence). In DNA, the CDR3 is TGTGCCAGCAGCCAACGTGCCAGAAGCACAGATACGCAGTATTTT. Encoded protein: CASSQRARSTDTQYF.

This chain joins TRBV4-2 and TRBJ2-3, with 16 bases lining up with TRBD2. The junction had 9 bases not matched to a gene; V was cut back by 3 bases and J by 9 bases. The CDR3 has 17 amino acids. Per germline, CDR1 LGHNA and CDR2 YNFKEQ. The CDR3 spells CASSQGGLAGGPGTQYF. In DNA form, the CDR3 reads TGTGCCAGCAGCCAGGGGGGACTAGCGGGGGGGCCAGGGACGCAGTATTTT.

This clonotype showed up just a few times. The V call is TRBV12-3 or TRBV12-4, the J call TRBJ2-7; unclear D gene. The CDR3 has 13 amino acids. The V gene lost 5 bases and the J gene lost 3 bases, with 11 bases spanning the gap. CDR3 bases: TGTGCCAGCAGTATCCGGGCCCACTACGAGCAGTACTTC. Amino acids: CASSIRAHYEQYF.

This clonotype was counted between two and nine times. The chain couples TRBV9 to TRBJ2-3; D remains unclear. Trimming removed 4 bases from V and 2 bases from J, with 11 bases in between. Germline CDR1 reads SGDLS; CDR2 reads YYNGEE. The CDR3 has 14 amino acids. The CDR3 coding sequence is TGTGCCAGCAGCATTGAGTCCCCCACAGATACGCAGTATTTT. Translation: CASSIESPTDTQYF.

This rearrangement joins TRBV5-1 to TRBJ2-7, with TRBD1 matching 8 bases. Germline V gene lookup returns CDR1 SGHRS and CDR2 YFSETQ. This CDR3 is built from 17 residues. V lost 0 bases to trimming and J lost 0 bases; unmatched junction nucleotides: 8. The CDR3 loop is CASSLVPRGPLSYEQYF. The CDR3 nucleotides read TGCGCCAGCAGCTTGGTCCCCAGGGGGCCCCTCTCCTACGAGCAGTACTTC.

The chain combines TRBV11-2 with TRBJ1-1, with D possibly matching TRBD1 (6 bases). V was pared by 0 bases and J by 4 bases, with 9 bases between. The CDR3 is made up of 14 amino acids. Germline CDR1 is SGHAT and CDR2 is FQNNGV. Here the CDR3 reads CASSLETGSTEAFF. The CDR3, as DNA: TGTGCCAGCAGCTTAGAAACAGGGAGCACTGAAGCTTTCTTT.

The chain couples TRBV4-1 to TRBJ2-5; weak D call: TRBD2 (5 bases). Trimming shortened V by 5 bases and J by 2 bases, and 15 bases separated the two germline ends. CDR3 length: 15 amino acids. Germline CDR1 is MGHRA and CDR2 is YSYEKL. In DNA, the CDR3 is TGCGCCAGCAGCAAAAGGTCGGGGAATCAAGAGACCCAGTACTTC. It codes for CASSKRSGNQETQYF.

Turning to this clonotype: An end of the junction differs from the germline gene, which may be a read error. The genes are TRBV7-9 and TRBJ1-1, with 8 nucleotides matching TRBD1. CDR1 is SEHNR, CDR2 FQNEAQ, per germline (reference sequence). The CDR3 sequence is 16 residues long. The CDR3 loop reads CAGSSRQGSMNTEAFF. In DNA, the CDR3 is TGTGCCGGCAGCTCCAGACAGGGGAGCATGAACACTGAAGCTTTCTTT. Full variable domain (outside the CDR3, taken from reference TRBV7-9 and TRBJ1-1): DTGVSQNPRHKITKRGQNVTFRCDPISEHNRLYWYRQTLGQGPEFLTYFQNEAQLEKSRLLSDRFSAERPKGSFSTLEIQRTEQGDSAMYLCAGSSRQGSMNTEAFFGQGTRLTVV.

Only a few counts were recorded for this clonotype. The chain combines TRBV24-1 with TRBJ2-1; TRBD2 agrees at 8 bases. The germline V gene has CDR1 KGHDR and CDR2 SFDVKD. The CDR3 is 14 amino acids. V shed 4 bases, J shed 4 bases, and the junction held 2 bases outside the gene matches. CDR3 in DNA: TGTGCCACCAGTGAGGGCGGGAGGTACAATGAGCAGTTCTTC. This translates into CATSEGGRYNEQFF.

This clonotype came up a few times. This chain joins TRBV4-1 and TRBJ2-3; unclear D gene. Looked up from germline, CDR1 is MGHRA and CDR2 is YSYEKL. The CDR3 covers 14 residues. The V and J ends lost 6 bases and 6 bases respectively, with 16 bases between them. DNA for the CDR3: TGCGCCAGCAGGGGGTTGTTCCTGGGGGATACGCAGTATTTT. Residues: CASRGLFLGDTQYF.

This clonotype has more than one count but fewer than ten. The chain couples TRBV12-3 or TRBV12-4 to TRBJ1-1; 8 nucleotides line up with TRBD1. The CDR3 totals 14 residues. After removal of 5 bases from V and 7 bases from J, the junction contained 9 bases not matched to a gene. The CDR3: CASSAGTGLLEAFF. CDR3 DNA: TGTGCCAGCAGTGCTGGGACAGGATTACTTGAAGCTTTCTTT.

This clonotype was seen many times. The gene calls are TRBV6-2 or TRBV6-3 and TRBJ2-7; either TRBD1 or TRBD2 may fit D (5 bases each). With 2 bases removed from V and 4 bases from J, the gap between germline ends came to 12 bases. This CDR3 has 14 residues. The germline V gene encodes CDR1 MNHEY and CDR2 SVGEGT. This CDR3 is CASSYGGPSYEQYF. The CDR3 coding sequence is TGTGCCAGCAGTTACGGGGGACCGTCGTACGAGCAGTACTTC.

The table lists this clonotype with many counts. Germline is not matched at one junction end, which may reflect a read error. The J gene is TRBJ2-5, the V gene TRBV7-7; the match to TRBD1 covers 7 bases. The CDR3 is 15 residues long. Germline assignment: CDR1 SSHAT and CDR2 FNYEAQ (reference sequence). This chain's CDR3 is CASSLGQEVWETQYF. DNA of the CDR3: TGTGCTAGCAGCCTTGGACAGGAGGTCTGGGAGACCCAGTACTTC.

The chain recombines TRBV7-9 with TRBJ2-5; D is uncertain. Germline CDR1 reads SEHNR; CDR2 reads FQNEAQ (reference sequence). CDR3 length: 14 residues. Trimming stripped 5 bases from V and 5 bases from J, with 15 bases between. The CDR3 loop is CASSPWTLGETQYF. The CDR3 DNA reads TGTGCCAGCAGCCCGTGGACCTTGGGGGAGACCCAGTACTTC.

The CDR3 is CASSWRQGNTGELFF. CDR3 DNA: TGTGCCAGCAGCTGGAGACAGGGGAACACCGGGGAGCTGTTTTTT. The rearrangement uses TRBV7-9 and TRBJ2-2; TRBD1 matches 7 bases. Germline loops: CDR1 SEHNR, CDR2 FQNEAQ (reference sequence). The CDR3 loop spans 15 amino acids. Trimming took 4 bases from V and 1 from J; bases not matched to a gene: 3.

This clonotype is a singleton in its sample. V gene TRBV5-1 combines with J gene TRBJ2-6; 9 bases fit TRBD1. Germline V CDR1 and CDR2: SGHRS, YFSETQ. V dropped 0 bases and J dropped 3; count of bases not matched to a gene: 7. CDR3 size: 18 residues. The CDR3 spells CASSLDEQGAVGANVLTF. CDR3 bases: TGCGCCAGCAGCTTGGATGAACAGGGGGCTGTTGGGGCCAACGTCCTGACTTTC.

This clonotype came up a few times. The gene calls are TRBV19 and TRBJ2-2; D is perhaps TRBD1 (6 bases). The CDR3 is 14 amino acids. CDR1 and CDR2 (germline): LNHDA, SQIVND (reference sequence). V gave up 4 bases and J gave up 5 bases, with 11 bases separating them. CDR3 nucleotides: TGTGCCAGTAGTACAGGACAGCTAACCGGGGAGCTGTTTTTT. Translating gives CASSTGQLTGELFF.

This clonotype was seen only a few times. The chain combines TRBV2 with TRBJ2-7, with D possibly matching TRBD1 (6 bases). Deletions cut 7 bases from V and 4 bases from J, with 20 bases between. This CDR3 is built from 15 residues. The germline CDR1 and CDR2 sequences are SNHLY and FYNNEI. As DNA, the CDR3 is TGTGCCAGCACTCTACGGGACAACCAAATATACGAGCAGTACTTC. Translation: CASTLRDNQIYEQYF.

This clonotype has only a few counts. This chain uses TRBV7-2 with TRBJ1-4; TRBD1 aligns across 8 bases. Trimming at V came to 4 bases and at J to 8 bases, leaving 9 bases not matched to a gene. The CDR3 consists of 15 residues. Germline CDR1 reads SGHTA; CDR2 reads FQGNSA. This CDR3 reads CASSSGQGWEEKLFF. CDR3 bases: TGTGCCAGCAGCTCTGGACAGGGTTGGGAGGAAAAACTGTTTTTT.